The rows below give T cell receptor beta chains drawn from one sample of a study of shared clonotypes between healthy human individuals. The table came from immunoSEQ multiplex PCR; TCRdb's copy has only in-frame clones and leaves some out. Of 2 million to 2.5 million clones listed, 85% to 95% are singletons. The specimen sequenced was naive CD4+ T cells from PBMCs. The receptors derive from a man aged 18 to 35 in good health. Some clones in this sample may be carry-over from other donors' samples. Both conserved end residues are part of each CDR3. D genes are given only for firm matches. Clone size is stated in some rows and not others, as once, few, many or a class when expanded.

clone size	V gene	D gene	J gene	CDR3 DNA	CDR3 protein
NA	TRBV29-1	TRBD2	TRBJ2-1	TGCAGCGTCTCCGGTGGGACTAGCGGGAGCGGCGATGAGCAGTTCTTC	CSVSGGTSGSGDEQFF
NA	TRBV5-1	NA	TRBJ2-1	TGCGCCAGCAGGATTGGGAGACTGGATGAGCAGTTCTTC	CASRIGRLDEQFF
NA	TRBV29-1	NA	TRBJ1-5	TGCAGCGTTGGGAGGTACAATCAGCCCCAGCATTTT	CSVGRYNQPQHF
NA	TRBV7-8	NA	TRBJ1-1	TGTGCCAGCAGCCCTAGGGGCCGGGAAGCTTTCTTT	CASSPRGREAFF
NA	TRBV27	TRBD1	TRBJ2-6	TGTGCCAGCAGTCAGCAGGGACAGACTAAAACTGGGGCCAACGTCCTGACTTTC	CASSQQGQTKTGANVLTF
NA	TRBV30	NA	TRBJ2-2	TGTGCCTGGGGGTCAGGAGGGAGGGAGCTGTTTTTT	CAWGSGGRELFF
NA	TRBV7-2	TRBD1	TRBJ1-3	TGTGCCAGCAGCGAACCAGGGGGCTCTGGAAACACCATATATTTT	CASSEPGGSGNTIYF
NA	TRBV15	NA	TRBJ2-5	TGTGCCACCAGCAAGGAGACGATCCAAGAGACCCAGTACTTC	CATSKETIQETQYF
NA	TRBV6-1	TRBD1	TRBJ1-5	TGTGCCAGCAGCCAAGATGGACAGGCCCCCGGGCCCCAGCATTTT	CASSQDGQAPGPQHF
NA	TRBV5-5	NA	TRBJ1-5	TGTGCCAGCAGCTTGAACCCCGACACTCCCCAGCATTTT	CASSLNPDTPQHF
NA	TRBV2	NA	TRBJ2-2	TGTGCCAGCAGTGAAAATCCCTCCGCTCCCGGGGAGCTGTTTTTT	CASSENPSAPGELFF
few	TRBV18	NA	TRBJ1-1	TGTGCCAGCTCACCAGACACGCCAGCAGCTTTCTTT	CASSPDTPAAFF
few	TRBV2	TRBD1	TRBJ2-1	TGTGCCAGCAGCGCGGACAGGGTCTTCTACAATGAGCAGTTCTTC	CASSADRVFYNEQFF
NA	TRBV7-2	NA	TRBJ2-7	TGTGCCAGCAGCTCGTTACAGGGGAGGGGCGAGCAGTACTTC	CASSSLQGRGEQYF
NA	TRBV28	NA	TRBJ1-2	TGTGCCAGCAGTTTAAGGGCAGGGTCTGGTGGCTACACCTTC	CASSLRAGSGGYTF
once	TRBV19	TRBD2	TRBJ2-1	TGTGCCAGTAGTATACGGGGGGCCTCGCTAGCGGGACCCAATGAGCAGTTCTTC	CASSIRGASLAGPNEQFF